Below are 29 T cell receptor beta chains sequenced from a single sample in a study of technical replicates of blood from a handful of donors. Data came from immunoSEQ multiplex PCR; TCRdb stores just in-frame clones and leaves some out. Altogether around 70,000 clones are present, around 97% being singletons, with the ten largest covering approximately 0.3%. Sequencing used T cells isolated from PBMCs. The receptors were sampled from a human donor in good health.

This chain uses TRBV5-6 with TRBJ1-1, with D perhaps matching TRBD1 (6 bases). Deletions cut 4 bases from V and 1 base from J, with 11 bases between. This CDR3 is 14 amino acids long. Germline CDR1 reads SGHDT; CDR2 reads YYEEEE. CDR3 coding DNA: TGTGCCAGCAGCAAGGGACATTCGAACACTGAAGCTTTCTTT. Translated: CASSKGHSNTEAFF. Combining the CDR3 with reference TRBV5-6 and TRBJ1-1 gives the whole variable domain DAGVTQSPTHLIKTRGQQVTLRCSPKSGHDTVSWYQQALGQGPQFIFQYYEEEERQRGNFPDRFSGHQFPNYSSELNVNALLLGDSALYLCASSKGHSNTEAFFGQGTRLTVV.

The rearrangement links TRBV4-3 to TRBJ2-4; 8 bases agree with TRBD1. There are 16 residues in the CDR3. V lost 1 base and J lost 6; bases outside the gene matches: 8. In germline, CDR1 is LGHNA, CDR2 YSLEER. Here the CDR3 DNA reads TGCGCCAGCAGCCAAGGCCCGGACAGGGACATAAACATTCAGTACTTC. Its translation is CASSQGPDRDINIQYF.

This sequence joins TRBV30 and TRBJ2-3, with 8 bases lining up with TRBD2. V lost 2 bases to trimming and J lost 5 bases; unmatched junction nucleotides: 15. Germline V gene sequence: CDR1 GTSNPN, CDR2 SVGIG (reference sequence). The CDR3 runs 17 residues. DNA of the CDR3: TGTGCCTGGAGTTATCGGACTAGCAGAGGGGGTAGAGATACGCAGTATTTT. As protein: CAWSYRTSRGGRDTQYF.

The V call is TRBV2, the J call TRBJ2-1, with D maybe TRBD1 (6 bases). This CDR3 region has 15 residues. Germline V CDR1 and CDR2: SNHLY, FYNNEI. The V gene lost 6 bases and the J gene lost 0 bases, with 12 bases spanning the gap. The CDR3 region has the DNA TGTGCCAGCAGCGCAGGGGTAAGCTCCTACAATGAGCAGTTCTTC. Protein sequence: CASSAGVSSYNEQFF.

The gene calls are TRBV6-1 and TRBJ1-2, with TRBD1 as a possible D gene (5 bases). CDR3 length equals 18 residues. Trimming pared 2 bases from V and 0 bases from J, leaving 19 bases between. CDR1 and CDR2 (germline): MNHNS, SASEGT. The CDR3 spells CASSEQKGQGWTNYGYTF. The CDR3 DNA sequence: TGTGCCAGCAGTGAACAAAAGGGGCAGGGTTGGACTAACTATGGCTACACCTTC.

This rearrangement joins TRBV6-5 to TRBJ2-1, with 13 bases lining up with TRBD2. V was pared by 2 bases and J by 10 bases, with 5 bases of the junction left unmatched. The CDR3 is 15 residues long. CDR1 MNHEY and CDR2 SVGAGI come from the germline V gene. The CDR3 sequence is CASSYGTSGTEEQFF. DNA for the CDR3: TGTGCCAGCAGTTACGGGACTAGCGGGACCGAAGAGCAGTTCTTC.

The chain uses TRBV7-2 and TRBJ2-2; 8 bases match TRBD2. Trimming cost V 5 bases and J 2 bases; bases outside gene matches: 7. The CDR3 extends over 16 amino acids. The germline V gene encodes CDR1 SGHTA and CDR2 FQGNSA. The CDR3 loop is CASSPAAGDNTGELFF. The CDR3 DNA reads as TGTGCCAGCAGCCCTGCAGCGGGAGACAACACCGGGGAGCTGTTTTTT.

The chain recombines TRBV4-1 with TRBJ2-7; 7 bases match TRBD1. The CDR3 totals 15 residues. V lost 4 bases, J lost 2 bases, and 8 bases stayed unmatched. Germline CDR1 MGHRA, CDR2 YSYEKL. The CDR3 coding sequence is TGCGCCAGCAGCCTAAACGACAGGGAAACCTACGAGCAGTACTTC. It encodes CASSLNDRETYEQYF.

The V gene is TRBV6-4, the J gene TRBJ1-5; the match to TRBD1 covers 7 bases. The CDR3 length is 15 residues. The germline V gene has CDR1 MRHNA and CDR2 SNTAGT. Unmatched junction bases numbered 7, after V lost 2 bases and J lost 6 bases. The CDR3 DNA sequence: TGTGCCAGCAGTGACGAAGCAGGGGGGAGTCAGCCCCAGCATTTT. Its protein is CASSDEAGGSQPQHF.

V usage is TRBV9 and J usage is TRBJ1-2; D not certain. The CDR3 has 15 residues. Trimming shortened V by 1 base and J by 2 bases, and 12 bases separated the two germline ends. Germline loops: CDR1 SGDLS, CDR2 YYNGEE. CDR3 loop: CASSVSKLGNYGYTF. The CDR3 DNA reads TGTGCCAGCAGCGTAAGCAAACTAGGAAACTATGGCTACACCTTC.

The chain has TRBV5-6 and TRBJ2-7, with D perhaps matching TRBD1 (7 bases). V gave up 4 bases and J gave up 3 bases, with 8 bases separating them. CDR3 size: 12 residues. CDR1 SGHDT and CDR2 YYEEEE come from the germline V gene. The CDR3 here is CASSQGGYEQYF. The DNA of the CDR3 is TGTGCCAGCAGCCAGGGGGGCTACGAGCAGTACTTC.

This rearrangement joins TRBV19 to TRBJ2-7; D is perhaps TRBD2 (5 bases). CDR3 length: 14 amino acids. V lost 1 base to trimming and J lost 3 bases, with 10 bases between them. The germline gives CDR1 LNHDA, CDR2 SQIVND (reference sequence). The CDR3 DNA sequence: TGTGCCAGTAGTATAGGGTTCGGGAACTACGAGCAGTACTTC. Its translation is CASSIGFGNYEQYF.

V and J are TRBV6-5 and TRBJ2-5, with 8 positions matching TRBD2. The CDR3 is 16 residues long. The junction had 5 bases not matched to a gene; V was cut back by 0 bases and J by 2 bases. CDR1 is MNHEY and CDR2 is SVGAGI in the germline V gene. CDR3 sequence reads: CASSYSNSGGQETQYF. DNA for the CDR3: TGTGCCAGCAGTTACTCGAATTCGGGAGGGCAAGAGACCCAGTACTTC.

The CDR3 sequence is CSARPDRYYTF. The CDR3 bases are TGCAGTGCTAGGCCCGACAGGTACTACACCTTC. This chain joins TRBV20-1 and TRBJ1-2; possible D gene TRBD1, 6 bases. The CDR3 has 11 amino acids. The germline V gene has CDR1 DFQATT and CDR2 SNEGSKA (reference sequence). Deletions cut 3 bases from V and 10 bases from J, with 12 bases between.

This clone was recorded only once. The chain recombines TRBV16 with TRBJ2-3; TRBD1 aligns across 11 bases. Trimming removed 2 bases from V and 5 bases from J; junction bases left unmatched: 9. Germline-derived CDR1 and CDR2 are KGHSY and FQNENV. The CDR3 is 17 residues long. The CDR3 spells CASSQRPGQGAKDTQYF. The CDR3 nucleotides are TGTGCCAGCAGCCAACGCCCAGGACAGGGGGCGAAAGATACGCAGTATTTT.

The chain has TRBV4-1 and TRBJ1-5, with D possibly matching TRBD1 (6 bases). Trimming removed 5 bases at V and 1 base at J, with 18 bases between. CDR1 and CDR2 (germline): MGHRA, YSYEKL. The CDR3 is 17 residues long. The CDR3 spells CASSFLLQGFSNQPQHF. CDR3 coding DNA: TGCGCCAGCAGCTTTCTCCTACAGGGTTTCAGCAATCAGCCCCAGCATTTT.

V is TRBV29-1 and J is TRBJ2-3; no clear D gene. CDR1 is SQVTM, CDR2 ANQGSEA, per germline. Trimming took 3 bases from V and 0 from J, leaving 4 bases between them. The CDR3 spans 12 residues. The CDR3 DNA follows: TGCAGCGTTGATAGCAGCACAGATACGCAGTATTTT. It encodes CSVDSSTDTQYF.

The rearrangement links TRBV2 to TRBJ1-2; D ambiguous. Trimming stripped 0 bases from V and 7 bases from J, with 15 bases between. This CDR3 contains 15 residues. CDR1 and CDR2 (germline): SNHLY, FYNNEI. CDR3 sequence reads: CASSEAIQYGSGYTF. The CDR3 DNA reads as TGTGCCAGCAGTGAAGCTATACAGTACGGTTCTGGCTACACCTTC.

The rearrangement links TRBV5-1 to TRBJ1-1; TRBD1 matches 10 bases. Germline CDR1 and CDR2: SGHRS and YFSETQ. CDR3 length: 14 residues. J lost 1 base, V lost 8 bases, and 5 bases had no gene match. Here the CDR3 reads CASTRTGGNTEAFF. The CDR3, as DNA: TGCGCCAGTACACGGACAGGGGGGAACACTGAAGCTTTCTTT.

V is TRBV10-3 and J is TRBJ2-7, with 8 bases matching TRBD2. Germline lookup yields CDR1 ENHRY and CDR2 SYGVKD. This CDR3 is built from 16 residues. The trim removed 6 bases at V and 0 bases at J, leaving 10 bases unmatched. CDR3 residues: CAIRGSGILFSYEQYF. The CDR3 DNA follows: TGTGCCATCAGGGGTAGCGGGATCTTATTCTCCTACGAGCAGTACTTC.

This chain joins TRBV14 and TRBJ2-7; 10 bases fit TRBD2. The germline V gene encodes CDR1 SGHDN and CDR2 FVKESK. J lost 3 bases, V lost 4 bases, and 6 bases had no gene match. The CDR3 runs to 15 residues. Here the CDR3 DNA reads TGTGCCAGCAGCCGAGGGACTAGCGTTTTCTACGAGCAGTACTTC. Its translation is CASSRGTSVFYEQYF. The variable domain in full, with the rest retrieved from reference TRBV14 and TRBJ2-7, is EAGVTQFPSHSVIEKGQTVTLRCDPISGHDNLYWYRRVMGKEIKFLLHFVKESKQDESGMPNNRFLAERTGGTYSTLKVQPAELEDSGVYFCASSRGTSVFYEQYFGPGTRLTVT.

This clone was found once. This chain links TRBV7-9 with TRBJ2-7; D is perhaps TRBD2 (5 bases). Germline-derived CDR1 and CDR2 are SEHNR and FQNEAQ (reference sequence). With 8 bases removed from V and 7 bases from J, the gap between germline ends came to 18 bases. The CDR3 consists of 13 residues. The CDR3 DNA follows: TGTGCCAGCCTGGGCGGCGGGTTGGGGGAGCAGTACTTC. It specifies CASLGGGLGEQYF. Together with reference TRBV7-9 and TRBJ2-7, the CDR3 gives the full variable domain: DTGVSQNPRHKITKRGQNVTFRCDPISEHNRLYWYRQTLGQGPEFLTYFQNEAQLEKSRLLSDRFSAERPKGSFSTLEIQRTEQGDSAMYLCASLGGGLGEQYFGPGTRLTVT.

The chain recombines TRBV9 with TRBJ2-5; 10 positions match TRBD1. The V and J ends lost 4 bases and 1 base, in that order; junction bases with no gene match: 4. Germline CDR1 and CDR2: SGDLS and YYNGEE. The CDR3 runs 15 residues. The CDR3 nucleotides are TGTGCCAGCAGCCTGGGACAGGGGCGCCAAGAGACCCAGTACTTC. It yields the protein CASSLGQGRQETQYF.

This rearrangement joins TRBV5-4 to TRBJ2-5; D unresolved. CDR3 length equals 13 residues. Germline V gives CDR1 SGHNT, CDR2 YYREEE (reference sequence). Trimming cost V 4 bases and J 5 bases, with 12 bases left between them. CDR3 nucleotide sequence: TGTGCCAGCAGCAAGACTTGGCCGGAGACCCAGTACTTC. Residues: CASSKTWPETQYF. The full variable domain, rest sourced from reference TRBV5-4 and TRBJ2-5, is ETGVTQSPTHLIKTRGQQVTLRCSSQSGHNTVSWYQQALGQGPQFIFQYYREEENGRGNFPPRFSGLQFPNYSSELNVNALELDDSALYLCASSKTWPETQYFGPGTRLLVL.

The chain combines TRBV11-2 with TRBJ1-1; D remains ambiguous. The CDR3 runs to 15 residues. V dropped 1 base and J dropped 0 bases, with 9 bases sitting between them. Germline lookup yields CDR1 SGHAT and CDR2 FQNNGV. As DNA, the CDR3 is TGTGCCAGCAGCTTAGCCGCGGAGATGAACACTGAAGCTTTCTTT. Its translation is CASSLAAEMNTEAFF.

This clone appeared a single time. V gene TRBV19 combines with J gene TRBJ1-1; 8 bases match TRBD1. Germline CDR1 is LNHDA and CDR2 is SQIVND (reference sequence). V lost 3 bases, J lost 8 bases, and 8 bases stayed unmatched. The CDR3 has 14 amino acids. In DNA form, the CDR3 reads TGTGCCAGTAGTATGAGCGGCTCAGGGGGCGAAGCTTTCTTT. This codes for CASSMSGSGGEAFF.

The V gene is TRBV5-1, the J gene TRBJ2-3, with TRBD2 matching 9 bases. CDR3 size: 15 residues. The trim removed 5 bases at V and 1 base at J, leaving 5 bases unmatched. Germline values: CDR1 SGHRS, CDR2 YFSETQ. Written as DNA, the CDR3 is TGCGCCAGCAGACTAGCGGGTGAGCGCACAGATACGCAGTATTTT. The encoded protein is CASRLAGERTDTQYF.

This clone appeared once. The chain recombines TRBV7-9 with TRBJ2-3; 7 bases align to TRBD2. Unmatched junction bases numbered 4, after V lost 1 base and J lost 0 bases. The CDR3 consists of 16 residues. From germline, CDR1 is SEHNR and CDR2 FQNEAQ (reference sequence). CDR3 coding DNA: TGTGCCAGCAGCTTAGTACGCGGGAGTAGCACAGATACGCAGTATTTT. Translated, it gives CASSLVRGSSTDTQYF.

The chain carries TRBV2 and TRBJ1-5; TRBD1 matches 8 bases. The germline gives CDR1 SNHLY, CDR2 FYNNEI. J gave up 2 bases and V 4 bases, and 4 bases lay outside the gene matches. The CDR3 is 15 residues long. In DNA, the CDR3 is TGTGCCAGCAGTGCACAGGGGGATGGCAATCAGCCCCAGCATTTT. Encoded protein: CASSAQGDGNQPQHF. The entire variable domain, with the rest obtained from reference TRBV2 and TRBJ1-5, is as follows: EPEVTQTPSHQVTQMGQEVILRCVPISNHLYFYWYRQILGQKVEFLVSFYNNEISEKSEIFDDQFSVERPDGSNFTLKIRSTKLEDSAMYFCASSAQGDGNQPQHFGDGTRLSIL.